The 9 T cell receptor beta chains given below trace back to one sample, sequenced in a study of OX40 agonist ivuxolimab in advanced cancers. Sequenced by immunoSEQ multiplex PCR; TCRdb stores in-frame clones only, minus some. Of tens of thousands of clones in the sample, about nine tenths were seen once. The sequenced sample was CD4+ or CD8+ T cells sorted from blood, obtained in a trial of the OX40 agonist ivuxolimab. All receptors come from an adult with an advanced solid tumor such as melanoma, head and neck, liver or kidney cancer.

This chain joins TRBV4-2 and TRBJ1-5; D remains unclear. This CDR3 is built from 14 residues. Between the trimmed V and J ends, which lost 3 bases and 0 bases, there was a span of 6 bases. Germline CDR1 is LGHNA and CDR2 is YNFKEQ. CDR3 sequence (DNA): TGTGCCAGCAGCCAGGGGAGTAGCAATCAGCCCCAGCATTTT. This encodes CASSQGSSNQPQHF.

The chain carries TRBV18 and TRBJ2-5; TRBD2 is a possible D gene (6 bases). The closer fit of TRBJ2-7 to the DNA end suggests the J call may be wrong. The CDR3 length is 17 residues. Germline loops: CDR1 KGHSH, CDR2 LQKENI. The CDR3 nucleotides read TGTGCCAGCTCTCTGAGAATCCTGGAGGGCCGGGTTTACGAGCAGTACTTC. Translated: CASSLRILEGRVYEQYF.

The rearrangement joins TRBV19 to TRBJ2-3; a possible D gene is TRBD1 (6 bases). CDR1 is LNHDA, CDR2 SQIVND, per germline (reference sequence). The CDR3 is 15 residues long. Trimming took 7 bases from V and 0 from J, leaving 14 bases between them. The CDR3 loop reads CASKDREPSTDTQYF. CDR3 sequence (DNA): TGTGCCAGTAAGGACAGAGAACCAAGCACAGATACGCAGTATTTT.

The chain is built from TRBV10-2 and TRBJ2-5, with D uncertain. With the DNA end fitting TRBJ2-7 better, the J assignment may be wrong. Per the germline V gene, CDR1 is WSHSY and CDR2 is SAAADI. This CDR3 region has 14 residues. CDR3 nucleotides: TGCGCCAGCAGTGAGACCCCCCTGGCCTACGAGCAGTACTTC. Translation: CASSETPLAYEQYF.

The V and J genes are TRBV4-3 and TRBJ1-2; D remains ambiguous. The CDR3 contains 13 residues. The germline V gene has CDR1 LGHNA and CDR2 YSLEER. V lost 4 bases and J 1 base, leaving 7 bases between the germline ends. The CDR3 loop reads CASSRGSNYGYTF. DNA for the CDR3: TGCGCCAGCAGCCGCGGCAGTAACTATGGCTACACCTTC.

CDR3 amino acids: CASRTLYEQYF. The CDR3, as DNA: TGTGCCAGCAGGACCCTATACGAGCAGTACTTC. The J gene is TRBJ2-7, the V gene TRBV6-1; D not resolved. Trimming took 6 bases from V and 4 from J, leaving 7 bases between them. Germline V lookup: CDR1 MNHNS, CDR2 SASEGT. The CDR3 is made up of 11 amino acids.

The chain recombines TRBV7-2 with TRBJ1-5, with D uncertain. Germline V gene sequence: CDR1 SGHTA, CDR2 FQGNSA. This CDR3 has 14 residues. The germline V and J ends were trimmed by 5 bases and 2 bases, with 10 bases remaining between them. The CDR3 DNA follows: TGTGCCAGCAGCCCACGGGCGGGCAATCAGCCCCAGCATTTT. Its translation is CASSPRAGNQPQHF.

The table lists this clone with a count of one. The CDR3 DNA follows: TGTGCCAGCAGCCAAGATGAAGTGTTGACAGCTGGAAACACCATATATTTT. Residues: CASSQDEVLTAGNTIYF. The rearrangement links TRBV4-2 to TRBJ1-3; weak D call: TRBD1 (5 bases). CDR3 length: 17 residues. Per germline, CDR1 LGHNA and CDR2 YNFKEQ. The ends were cut back, 0 bases at V and 2 bases at J, with 14 bases in the middle.

The rearrangement joins TRBV10-3 to TRBJ1-2; tentatively, D is TRBD1 (6 bases). This CDR3 region has 14 residues. Germline V gives CDR1 ENHRY, CDR2 SYGVKD. With 8 bases removed from V and 3 bases from J, the gap between germline ends came to 16 bases. The CDR3 here is CAISVGARDYGYTF. CDR3 nucleotides: TGTGCCATCTCTGTGGGGGCCAGGGACTATGGCTACACCTTC.